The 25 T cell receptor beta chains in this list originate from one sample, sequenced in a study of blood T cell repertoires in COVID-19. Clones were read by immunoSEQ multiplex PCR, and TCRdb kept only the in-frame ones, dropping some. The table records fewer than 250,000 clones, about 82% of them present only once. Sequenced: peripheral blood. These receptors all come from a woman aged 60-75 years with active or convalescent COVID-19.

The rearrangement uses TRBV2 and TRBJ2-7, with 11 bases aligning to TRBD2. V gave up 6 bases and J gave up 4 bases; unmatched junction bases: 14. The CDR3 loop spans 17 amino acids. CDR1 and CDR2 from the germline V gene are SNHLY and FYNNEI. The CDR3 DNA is TGTGCCAGCAGCACACTTAGCGGGAGGGCCTCAGTATACGAGCAGTACTTC. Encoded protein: CASSTLSGRASVYEQYF.

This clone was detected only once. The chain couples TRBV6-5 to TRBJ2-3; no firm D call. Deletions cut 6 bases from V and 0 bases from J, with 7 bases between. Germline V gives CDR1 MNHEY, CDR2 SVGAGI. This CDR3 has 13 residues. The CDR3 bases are TGTGCCAGCAGCCTCCCTAGCACAGATACGCAGTATTTT. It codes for CASSLPSTDTQYF.

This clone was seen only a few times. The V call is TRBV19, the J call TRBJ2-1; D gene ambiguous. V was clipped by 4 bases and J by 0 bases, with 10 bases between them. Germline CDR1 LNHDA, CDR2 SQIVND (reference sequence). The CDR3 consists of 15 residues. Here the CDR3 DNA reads TGTGCCAGTAGTACGCGACTGGGCTCCTACAATGAGCAGTTCTTC. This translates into CASSTRLGSYNEQFF. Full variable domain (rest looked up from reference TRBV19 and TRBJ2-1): DGGITQSPKYLFRKEGQNVTLSCEQNLNHDAMYWYRQDPGQGLRLIYYSQIVNDFQKGDIAEGYSVSREKKESFPLTVTSAQKNPTAFYLCASSTRLGSYNEQFFGPGTRLTVL.

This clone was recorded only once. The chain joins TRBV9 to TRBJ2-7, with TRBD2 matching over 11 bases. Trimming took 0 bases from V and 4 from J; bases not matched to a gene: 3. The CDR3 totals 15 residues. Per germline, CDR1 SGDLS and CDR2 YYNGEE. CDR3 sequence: CASSVGIAGGYEQYF. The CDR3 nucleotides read TGTGCCAGCAGCGTAGGGATAGCGGGAGGGTACGAGCAGTACTTC.

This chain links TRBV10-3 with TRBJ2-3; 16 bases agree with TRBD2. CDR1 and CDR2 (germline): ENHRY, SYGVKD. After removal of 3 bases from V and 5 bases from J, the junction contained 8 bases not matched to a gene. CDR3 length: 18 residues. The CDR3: CAISEVAGLAGGQDTQYF. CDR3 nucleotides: TGTGCCATCAGTGAAGTGGCGGGACTAGCGGGGGGGCAAGATACGCAGTATTTT.

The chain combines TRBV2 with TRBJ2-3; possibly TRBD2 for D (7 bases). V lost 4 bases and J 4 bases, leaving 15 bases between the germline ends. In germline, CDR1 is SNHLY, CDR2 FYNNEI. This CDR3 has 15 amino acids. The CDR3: CASSGGGGIPDTQYF. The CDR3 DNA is TGTGCCAGCAGTGGAGGGGGGGGGATCCCAGATACGCAGTATTTT.

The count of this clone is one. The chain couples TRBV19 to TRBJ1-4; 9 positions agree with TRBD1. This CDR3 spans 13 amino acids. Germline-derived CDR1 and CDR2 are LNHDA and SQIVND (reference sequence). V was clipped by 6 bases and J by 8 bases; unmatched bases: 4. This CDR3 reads CASSRDREEKLFF. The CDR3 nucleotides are TGTGCCAGTAGCCGGGACAGGGAAGAAAAACTGTTTTTT. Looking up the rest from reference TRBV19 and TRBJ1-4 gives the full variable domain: DGGITQSPKYLFRKEGQNVTLSCEQNLNHDAMYWYRQDPGQGLRLIYYSQIVNDFQKGDIAEGYSVSREKKESFPLTVTSAQKNPTAFYLCASSRDREEKLFFGSGTQLSVL.

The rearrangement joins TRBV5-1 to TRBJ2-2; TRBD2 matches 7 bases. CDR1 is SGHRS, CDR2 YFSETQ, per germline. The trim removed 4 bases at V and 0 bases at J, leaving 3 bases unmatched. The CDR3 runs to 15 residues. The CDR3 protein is CASSPTSSNTGELFF. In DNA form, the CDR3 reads TGCGCCAGCAGCCCGACTAGCTCGAACACCGGGGAGCTGTTTTTT. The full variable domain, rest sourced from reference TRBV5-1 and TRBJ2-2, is KAGVTQTPRYLIKTRGQQVTLSCSPISGHRSVSWYQQTPGQGLQFLFEYFSETQRNKGNFPGRFSGRQFSNSRSEMNVSTLELGDSALYLCASSPTSSNTGELFFGEGSRLTVL.

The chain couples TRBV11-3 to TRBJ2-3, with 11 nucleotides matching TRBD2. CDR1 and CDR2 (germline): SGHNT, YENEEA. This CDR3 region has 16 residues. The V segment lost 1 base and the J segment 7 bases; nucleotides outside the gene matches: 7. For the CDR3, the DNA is TGTGCCAGCAGCTTAGGGCTAGCGGGAGGTCGATATACGCAGTATTTT. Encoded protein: CASSLGLAGGRYTQYF.

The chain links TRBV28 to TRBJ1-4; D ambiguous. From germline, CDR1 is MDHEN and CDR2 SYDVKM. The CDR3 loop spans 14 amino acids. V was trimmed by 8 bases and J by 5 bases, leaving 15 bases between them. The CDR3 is CASSLRPRNEKLFF. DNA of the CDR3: TGTGCCAGCTCCCTTCGACCGCGGAATGAAAAACTGTTTTTT.

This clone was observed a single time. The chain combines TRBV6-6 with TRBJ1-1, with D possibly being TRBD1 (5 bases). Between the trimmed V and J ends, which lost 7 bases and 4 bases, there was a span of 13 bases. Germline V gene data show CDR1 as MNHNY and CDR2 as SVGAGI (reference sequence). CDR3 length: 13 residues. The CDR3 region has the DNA TGTGCCAGCACCGACCGGGGGGGCACTGAAGCTTTCTTT. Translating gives CASTDRGGTEAFF.

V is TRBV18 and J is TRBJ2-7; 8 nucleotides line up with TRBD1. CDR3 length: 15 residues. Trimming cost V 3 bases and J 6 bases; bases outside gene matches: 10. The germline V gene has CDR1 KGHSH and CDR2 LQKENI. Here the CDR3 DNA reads TGTGCCAGCTCACCCGGGACAGGCCAGAGTTCCGAGCAGTACGTC. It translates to CASSPGTGQSSEQYV.

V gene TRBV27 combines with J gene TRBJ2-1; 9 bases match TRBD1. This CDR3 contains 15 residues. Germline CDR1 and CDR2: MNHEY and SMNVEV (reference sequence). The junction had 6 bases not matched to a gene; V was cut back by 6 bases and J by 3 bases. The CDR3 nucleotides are TGTGCCAGCAGGTCTACAGGGGGCGGCTACAATGAGCAGTTCTTC. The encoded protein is CASRSTGGGYNEQFF.

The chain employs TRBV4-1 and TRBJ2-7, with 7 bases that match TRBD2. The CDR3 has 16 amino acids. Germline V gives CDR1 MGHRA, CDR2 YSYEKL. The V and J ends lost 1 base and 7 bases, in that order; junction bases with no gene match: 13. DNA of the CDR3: TGCGCCAGCAGCCAAGGTAACGGGAGGAAATCGCGAGAGCAGTACTTC. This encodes CASSQGNGRKSREQYF.

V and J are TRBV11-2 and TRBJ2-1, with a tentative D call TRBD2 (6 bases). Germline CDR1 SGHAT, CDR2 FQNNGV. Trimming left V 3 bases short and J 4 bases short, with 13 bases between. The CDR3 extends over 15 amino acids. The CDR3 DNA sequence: TGTGCCAGCAGCTTGCACCGGGAGACGTACAATGAGCAGTTCTTC. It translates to CASSLHRETYNEQFF.

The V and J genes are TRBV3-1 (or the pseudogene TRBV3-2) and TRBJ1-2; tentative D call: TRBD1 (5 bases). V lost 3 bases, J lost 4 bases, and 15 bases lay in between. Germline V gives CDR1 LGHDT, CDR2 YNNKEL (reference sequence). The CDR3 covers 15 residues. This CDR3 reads CASSHPPAGFYGYTF. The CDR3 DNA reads TGTGCCAGCAGCCATCCCCCGGCAGGGTTCTATGGCTACACCTTC.

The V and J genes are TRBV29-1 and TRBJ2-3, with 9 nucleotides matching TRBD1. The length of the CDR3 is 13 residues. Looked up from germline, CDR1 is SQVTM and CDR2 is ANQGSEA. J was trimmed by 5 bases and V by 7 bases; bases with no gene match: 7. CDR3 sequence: CSAGDREEDTQYF. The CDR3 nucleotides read TGCAGCGCCGGGGACAGGGAGGAAGATACGCAGTATTTT.

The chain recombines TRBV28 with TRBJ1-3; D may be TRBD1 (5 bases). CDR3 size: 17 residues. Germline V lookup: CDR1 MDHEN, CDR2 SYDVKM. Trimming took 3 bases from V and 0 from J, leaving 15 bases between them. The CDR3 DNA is TGTGCCAGCAGTTTTGGGCAGGGTTCCTTCTCTGGAAACACCATATATTTT. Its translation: CASSFGQGSFSGNTIYF. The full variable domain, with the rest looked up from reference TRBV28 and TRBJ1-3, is DVKVTQSSRYLVKRTGEKVFLECVQDMDHENMFWYRQDPGLGLRLIYFSYDVKMKEKGDIPEGYSVSREKKERFSLILESASTNQTSMYLCASSFGQGSFSGNTIYFGEGSWLTVV.

The CDR3 DNA follows: TGTGCCAGCAGGAGCCTTTTAGACAATCAGCCCCAGCATTTT. As protein: CASRSLLDNQPQHF. V gene TRBV6-5 combines with J gene TRBJ1-5; D is unclear. V was pared by 6 bases and J by 3 bases, with 12 bases between. The CDR3 runs to 14 residues. Looked up from germline, CDR1 is MNHEY and CDR2 is SVGAGI.

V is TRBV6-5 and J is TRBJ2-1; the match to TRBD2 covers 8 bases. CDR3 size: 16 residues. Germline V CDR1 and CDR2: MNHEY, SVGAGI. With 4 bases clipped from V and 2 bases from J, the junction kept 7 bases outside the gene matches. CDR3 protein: CASSSPSGSTYNEQFF. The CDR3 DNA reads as TGTGCCAGCAGTTCCCCCAGCGGGAGCACCTACAATGAGCAGTTCTTC.

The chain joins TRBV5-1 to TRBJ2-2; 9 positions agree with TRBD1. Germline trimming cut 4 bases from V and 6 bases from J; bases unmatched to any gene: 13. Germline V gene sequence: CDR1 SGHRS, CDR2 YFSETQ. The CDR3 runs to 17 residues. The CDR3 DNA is TGCGCCAGCAGCGAGATGGACAGGGGATTTCGTGCCGGGGAGCTGTTTTTT. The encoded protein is CASSEMDRGFRAGELFF.

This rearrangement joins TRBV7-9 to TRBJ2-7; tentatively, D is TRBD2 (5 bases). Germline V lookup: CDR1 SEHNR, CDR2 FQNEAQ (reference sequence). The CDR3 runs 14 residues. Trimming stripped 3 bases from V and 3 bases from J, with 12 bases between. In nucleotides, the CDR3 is TGTGCCAGCAGCTTGGGAGCGATTCACTACGAGCAGTACTTC. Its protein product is CASSLGAIHYEQYF.

CDR3 protein: CASREQGGRNTIYF. The CDR3 DNA follows: TGTGCCAGTAGAGAACAGGGGGGTAGAAACACCATATATTTT. The gene calls are TRBV19 and TRBJ1-3; 8 nucleotides match TRBD1. The CDR3 contains 14 residues. Germline CDR1 reads LNHDA; CDR2 reads SQIVND (reference sequence). The V and J ends lost 6 bases and 5 bases, in that order; junction bases with no gene match: 6.

The CDR3 spells CAISDPGQGELGYGYTF. Written as DNA, the CDR3 is TGTGCCATCAGTGATCCGGGACAGGGGGAGTTAGGCTATGGCTACACCTTC. The gene calls are TRBV10-3 and TRBJ1-2; 11 nucleotides align to TRBD1. CDR1 is ENHRY, CDR2 SYGVKD, per germline. The V and J ends lost 3 bases and 4 bases, in that order; junction bases with no gene match: 10. The length of the CDR3 is 17 residues.

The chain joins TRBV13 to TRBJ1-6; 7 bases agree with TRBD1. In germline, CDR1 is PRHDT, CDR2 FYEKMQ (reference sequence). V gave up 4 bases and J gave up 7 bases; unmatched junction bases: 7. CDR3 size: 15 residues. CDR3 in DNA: TGTGCCAGCAGCTCTGGGACAGAGGGAAATTCACCCCTCCACTTT. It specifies CASSSGTEGNSPLHF.